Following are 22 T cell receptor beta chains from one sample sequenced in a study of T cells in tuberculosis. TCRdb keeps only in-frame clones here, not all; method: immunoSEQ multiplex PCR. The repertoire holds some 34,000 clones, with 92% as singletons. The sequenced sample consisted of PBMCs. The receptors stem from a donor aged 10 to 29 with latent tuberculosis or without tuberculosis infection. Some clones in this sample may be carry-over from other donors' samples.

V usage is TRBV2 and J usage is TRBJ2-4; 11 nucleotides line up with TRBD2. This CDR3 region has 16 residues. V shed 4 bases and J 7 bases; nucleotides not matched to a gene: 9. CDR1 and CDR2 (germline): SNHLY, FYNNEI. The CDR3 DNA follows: TGTGCCAGCAGTGGTAGCGGGGGGGTCGTCGGGAACATTCAGTACTTC. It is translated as CASSGSGGVVGNIQYF.

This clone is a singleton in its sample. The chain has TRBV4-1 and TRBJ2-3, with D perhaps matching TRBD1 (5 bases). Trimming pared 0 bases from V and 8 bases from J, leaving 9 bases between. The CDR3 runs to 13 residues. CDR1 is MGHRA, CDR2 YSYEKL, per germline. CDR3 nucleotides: TGCGCCAGCAGCCAAGATCTGCAGGGTACGCAGTATTTT. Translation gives CASSQDLQGTQYF.

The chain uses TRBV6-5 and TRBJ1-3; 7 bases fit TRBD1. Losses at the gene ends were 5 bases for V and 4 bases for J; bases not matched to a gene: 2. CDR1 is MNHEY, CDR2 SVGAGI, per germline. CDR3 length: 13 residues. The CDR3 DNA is TGTGCCAGCAGTACGGGACAGGGAAACACCATATATTTT. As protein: CASSTGQGNTIYF.

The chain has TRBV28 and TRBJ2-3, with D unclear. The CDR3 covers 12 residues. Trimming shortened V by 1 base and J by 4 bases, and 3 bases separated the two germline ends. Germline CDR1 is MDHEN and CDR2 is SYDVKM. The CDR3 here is CASSLLADTQYF. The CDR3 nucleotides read TGTGCCAGCAGTTTATTAGCAGATACGCAGTATTTT.

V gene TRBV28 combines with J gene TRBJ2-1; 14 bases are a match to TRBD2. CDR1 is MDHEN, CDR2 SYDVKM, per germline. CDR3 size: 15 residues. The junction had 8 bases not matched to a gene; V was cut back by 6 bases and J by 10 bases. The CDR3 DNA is TGTGCCAGCAGGACTCCGGGACTAGCGGGAGCCGAGCAGTTCTTC. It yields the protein CASRTPGLAGAEQFF.

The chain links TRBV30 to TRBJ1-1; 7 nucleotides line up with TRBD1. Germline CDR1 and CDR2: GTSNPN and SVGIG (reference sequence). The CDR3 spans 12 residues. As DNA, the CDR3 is TGTGCGGGGACAGAAACTGGCACTGAAGCTTTCTTT. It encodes CAGTETGTEAFF.

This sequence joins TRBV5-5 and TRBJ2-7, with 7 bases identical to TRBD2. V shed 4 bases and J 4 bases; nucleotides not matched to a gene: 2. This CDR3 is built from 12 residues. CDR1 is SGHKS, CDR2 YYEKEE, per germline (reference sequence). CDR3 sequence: CASSTGGYEQYF. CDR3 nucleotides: TGTGCCAGCAGCACCGGGGGGTACGAGCAGTACTTC.

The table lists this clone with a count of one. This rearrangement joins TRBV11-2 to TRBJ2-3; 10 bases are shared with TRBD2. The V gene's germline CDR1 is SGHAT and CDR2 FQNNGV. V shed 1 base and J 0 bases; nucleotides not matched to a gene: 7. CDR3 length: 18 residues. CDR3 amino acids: CASSLAAHSGGSTDTQYF. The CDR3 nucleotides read TGTGCCAGCAGCTTAGCAGCCCATAGCGGGGGGAGCACAGATACGCAGTATTTT.

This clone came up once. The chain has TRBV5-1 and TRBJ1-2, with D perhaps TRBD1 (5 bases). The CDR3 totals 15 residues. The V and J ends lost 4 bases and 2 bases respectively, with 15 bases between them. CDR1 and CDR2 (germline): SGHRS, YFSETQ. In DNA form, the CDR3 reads TGCGCCAGCAGCCGAGGTATAGACAGAAACTATGGCTACACCTTC. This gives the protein CASSRGIDRNYGYTF.

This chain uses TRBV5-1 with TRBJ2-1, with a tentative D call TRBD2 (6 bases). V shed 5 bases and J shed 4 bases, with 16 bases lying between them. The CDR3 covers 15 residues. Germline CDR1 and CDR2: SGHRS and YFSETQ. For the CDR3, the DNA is TGCGCCAGCAGTTACCCCCCCGGGGGATACAATGAGCAGTTCTTC. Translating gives CASSYPPGGYNEQFF.

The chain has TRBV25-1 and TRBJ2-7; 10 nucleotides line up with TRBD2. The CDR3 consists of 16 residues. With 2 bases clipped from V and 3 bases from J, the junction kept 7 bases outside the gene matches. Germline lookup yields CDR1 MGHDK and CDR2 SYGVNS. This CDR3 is CASSELLAGDLYEQYF. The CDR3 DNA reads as TGTGCCAGCAGTGAACTGCTAGCGGGAGACCTCTACGAGCAGTACTTC.

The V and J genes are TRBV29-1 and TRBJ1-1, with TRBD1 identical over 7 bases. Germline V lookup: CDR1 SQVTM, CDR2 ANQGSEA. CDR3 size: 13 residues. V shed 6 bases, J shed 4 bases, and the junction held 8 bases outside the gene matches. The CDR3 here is CSVLQGMATEAFF. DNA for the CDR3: TGCAGCGTCCTACAGGGGATGGCCACTGAAGCTTTCTTT.

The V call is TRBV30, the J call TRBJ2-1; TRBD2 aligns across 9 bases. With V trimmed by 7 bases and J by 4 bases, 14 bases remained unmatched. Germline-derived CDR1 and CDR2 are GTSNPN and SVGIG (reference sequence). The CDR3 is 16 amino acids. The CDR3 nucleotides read TGTGCCTTGGAAAAGCGGGAGGACTCATGGTACAATGAGCAGTTCTTC. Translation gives CALEKREDSWYNEQFF.

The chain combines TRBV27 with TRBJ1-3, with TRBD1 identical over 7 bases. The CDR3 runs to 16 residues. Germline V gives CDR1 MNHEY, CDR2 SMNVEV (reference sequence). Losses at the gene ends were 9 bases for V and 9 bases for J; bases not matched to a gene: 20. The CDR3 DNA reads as TGTGCCAGTGCCCGCCAGGTCGGGACAGCTCTAACCACCATATATTTT. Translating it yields CASARQVGTALTTIYF.

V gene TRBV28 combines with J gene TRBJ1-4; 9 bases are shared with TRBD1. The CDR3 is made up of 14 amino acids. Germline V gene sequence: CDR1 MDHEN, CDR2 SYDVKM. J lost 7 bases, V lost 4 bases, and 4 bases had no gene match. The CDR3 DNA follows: TGTGCCAGCAGTTCCCGACAGGGGGTTGAAAAACTGTTTTTT. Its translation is CASSSRQGVEKLFF.

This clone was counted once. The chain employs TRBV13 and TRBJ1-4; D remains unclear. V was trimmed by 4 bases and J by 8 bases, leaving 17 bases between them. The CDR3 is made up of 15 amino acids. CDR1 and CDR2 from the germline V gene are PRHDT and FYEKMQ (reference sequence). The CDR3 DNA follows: TGTGCCAGCAGCTCTCGGACCGCCGCGGGGGAAAAACTGTTTTTT. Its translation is CASSSRTAAGEKLFF.

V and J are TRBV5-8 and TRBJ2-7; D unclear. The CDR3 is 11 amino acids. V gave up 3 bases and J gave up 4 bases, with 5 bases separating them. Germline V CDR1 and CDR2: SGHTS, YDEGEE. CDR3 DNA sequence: TGTGCCAGCAGCTCCTTTTACGAGCAGTACTTC. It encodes CASSSFYEQYF.

The CDR3 DNA sequence: TGTGCCTGGAGCAAAACAGGGGGGTTGAACACTGAAGCTTTCTTT. The encoded protein is CAWSKTGGLNTEAFF. This sequence joins TRBV30 and TRBJ1-1, with 8 positions matching TRBD1. V was clipped by 3 bases and J by 0 bases; unmatched bases: 6. Germline lookup yields CDR1 GTSNPN and CDR2 SVGIG (reference sequence). The CDR3 length is 15 residues. The full variable domain, rest sourced from reference TRBV30 and TRBJ1-1, is SQTIHQWPATLVQPVGSPLSLECTVEGTSNPNLYWYRQAAGRGLQLLFYSVGIGQISSEVPQNLSASRPQDRQFILSSKKLLLSDSGFYLCAWSKTGGLNTEAFFGQGTRLTVV.

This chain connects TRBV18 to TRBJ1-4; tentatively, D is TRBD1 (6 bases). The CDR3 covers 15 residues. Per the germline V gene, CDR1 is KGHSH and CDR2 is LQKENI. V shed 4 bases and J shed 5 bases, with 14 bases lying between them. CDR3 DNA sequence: TGTGCCAGCTCACAGACAGGAAAGAGGAATGAAAAACTGTTTTTT. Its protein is CASSQTGKRNEKLFF.

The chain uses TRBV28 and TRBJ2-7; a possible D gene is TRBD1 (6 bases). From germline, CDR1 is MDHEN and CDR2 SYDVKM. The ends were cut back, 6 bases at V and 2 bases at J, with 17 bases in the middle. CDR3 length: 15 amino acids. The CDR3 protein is CASSPPSRDTYEQYF. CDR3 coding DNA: TGTGCCAGCAGCCCGCCCAGCCGGGACACCTACGAGCAGTACTTC.

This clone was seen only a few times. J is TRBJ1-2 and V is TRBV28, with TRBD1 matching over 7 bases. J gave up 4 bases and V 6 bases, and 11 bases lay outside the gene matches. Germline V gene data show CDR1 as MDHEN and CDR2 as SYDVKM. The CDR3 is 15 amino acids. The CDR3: CASSTMDRNIYGYTF. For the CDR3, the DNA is TGTGCCAGCAGCACGATGGACAGGAACATCTATGGCTACACCTTC.

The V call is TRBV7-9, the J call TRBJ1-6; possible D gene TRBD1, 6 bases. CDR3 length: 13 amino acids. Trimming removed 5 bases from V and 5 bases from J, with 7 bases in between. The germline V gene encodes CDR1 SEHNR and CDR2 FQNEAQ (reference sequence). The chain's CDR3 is CASSRTDNSPLHF. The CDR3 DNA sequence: TGTGCCAGCAGCCGGACAGATAATTCACCCCTCCACTTT.